This TCR beta chain appears in the sequencing data of a study of T cell repertoires in ileal Crohn's disease. Study at large: Every patient was operated on for stricturing (roughly 60%) or penetrating (about 39%) complications. General observations from the study: Every patient over 26.8% clonality showed endoscopic recurrence.

CDR1 LNHDA and CDR2 SQIVND come from the germline V gene (reference sequence). With V trimmed by 7 bases and J by 6 bases, 8 bases remained unmatched. This CDR3 has 15 amino acids. This clone was counted once. The antigen is not known. Sequenced by immunoSEQ multiplex PCR; TCRdb stores in-frame clones only, minus some. The sample includes 25,000 to 30,000 clones, about 81% of them seen just once. V and J are TRBV19 and TRBJ2-2, with 10 positions matching TRBD2. The specimen sequenced was ileal tissue. This sequence was found in an adult with Crohn's disease. The CDR3 spells CASTRVAGGSGELFF. In DNA, the CDR3 is TGTGCCAGTACTAGGGTAGCGGGGGGCTCCGGGGAGCTGTTTTTT.